A selection of T cell receptor beta chains follows, all from one sample in a study of blood T cell repertoires in COVID-19. TCRdb keeps only in-frame clones here, not all; method: immunoSEQ multiplex PCR. Seen here are about 160,000 clones, more than 80% observed once, and the top ten hold roughly 2%. The sequenced sample was peripheral blood. These TCRs come from a woman aged 55-69 years with COVID-19, enrolled during active disease. Both conserved end residues are part of each CDR3. A D gene is named only where the DNA matches it firmly. Not all rows give a size; the values are once, few, many and, for expanded clones, a class.

j_gene: TRBJ1-2; v_gene: TRBV5-1; len: 13; d_gene: .; abundance: .; CDR3aa: CASMDGDNYGYTF; CDR3nt: TGCGCCAGCATGGATGGAGATAACTATGGCTACACCTTC
j_gene: TRBJ2-7; v_gene: TRBV7-9; len: 15; d_gene: .; abundance: .; CDR3aa: CASSPRDISSYEQYF; CDR3nt: TGTGCCAGCAGCCCCCGGGACATCAGCTCCTACGAGCAGTACTTC
j_gene: TRBJ1-4; v_gene: TRBV6-5; len: 12; d_gene: .; abundance: .; CDR3aa: CAAGGAPEKLFF; CDR3nt: TGTGCCGCCGGCGGGGCCCCCGAAAAACTGTTTTTT
j_gene: TRBJ1-4; v_gene: TRBV19; len: 17; d_gene: .; abundance: .; CDR3aa: CASSIDDQSQRDEKLFF; CDR3nt: TGTGCCAGTAGTATAGATGATCAGTCCCAACGGGATGAAAAACTGTTTTTT
j_gene: TRBJ2-7; v_gene: TRBV6-6; len: 11; d_gene: .; abundance: .; CDR3aa: CASSSVYEQYF; CDR3nt: TGTGCCAGCAGTTCCGTCTACGAGCAGTACTTC
j_gene: TRBJ2-2; v_gene: TRBV19; len: 15; d_gene: .; abundance: few; CDR3aa: CASSRGQMNTGELFF; CDR3nt: TGTGCCAGTAGTAGAGGACAGATGAACACCGGGGAGCTGTTTTTT
j_gene: TRBJ1-2; v_gene: TRBV29-1; len: 12; d_gene: TRBD1; abundance: .; CDR3aa: CSASGQRYGYTF; CDR3nt: TGCAGCGCGTCGGGACAGCGGTATGGCTACACCTTC
j_gene: TRBJ2-2; v_gene: TRBV10-3; len: 16; d_gene: TRBD2; abundance: .; CDR3aa: CAIRREGGQGTGELFF; CDR3nt: TGTGCCATCCGCAGGGAGGGCGGGCAGGGCACCGGGGAGCTGTTTTTT
j_gene: TRBJ1-6; v_gene: TRBV9; len: 13; d_gene: .; abundance: .; CDR3aa: CASSAAGTSPLHF; CDR3nt: TGTGCCAGCAGCGCTGCCGGGACATCACCCCTCCACTTT
j_gene: TRBJ2-5; v_gene: TRBV19; len: 14; d_gene: .; abundance: .; CDR3aa: CASSIRTVQETQYF; CDR3nt: TGTGCCAGTAGTATCCGGACAGTACAAGAGACCCAGTACTTC
j_gene: TRBJ2-6; v_gene: TRBV5-1; len: 13; d_gene: .; abundance: .; CDR3aa: CASSLSGANVLTF; CDR3nt: TGCGCCAGCAGCTTGAGCGGGGCCAACGTCCTGACTTTC
j_gene: TRBJ1-5; v_gene: TRBV6-1; len: 14; d_gene: .; abundance: .; CDR3aa: CASSDHRPNQPQHF; CDR3nt: TGTGCCAGCAGTGATCACAGGCCGAATCAGCCCCAGCATTTT
j_gene: TRBJ1-6; v_gene: TRBV12-3/TRBV12-4; len: 11; d_gene: .; abundance: .; CDR3aa: CASSLGHWSHF; CDR3nt: TGTGCCAGCAGTTTGGGCCATTGGTCCCACTTT
j_gene: TRBJ1-2; v_gene: TRBV7-8; len: 13; d_gene: .; abundance: few; CDR3aa: CASSFAGDYGYTF; CDR3nt: TGTGCCAGCAGCTTCGCAGGGGACTATGGCTACACCTTC
j_gene: TRBJ1-5; v_gene: TRBV3-1/TRBV3-2; len: 15; d_gene: TRBD1; abundance: .; CDR3aa: CASSLTGGGNQPQHF; CDR3nt: TGTGCCAGCAGCCTTACAGGGGGCGGCAATCAGCCCCAGCATTTT
j_gene: TRBJ2-6; v_gene: TRBV18; len: 18; d_gene: .; abundance: once; CDR3aa: CASSPRAGLVLGANVLTF; CDR3nt: TGTGCCAGCTCACCAAGGGCAGGGTTGGTACTCGGGGCCAACGTCCTGACTTTC
j_gene: TRBJ1-4; v_gene: TRBV30; len: 14; d_gene: TRBD1; abundance: once; CDR3aa: CAWRGQGFNEKLFF; CDR3nt: TGTGCCTGGAGAGGACAGGGTTTTAATGAAAAACTGTTTTTT
j_gene: TRBJ2-3; v_gene: TRBV25-1; len: 17; d_gene: .; abundance: .; CDR3aa: CASSESGNLVGTDTQYF; CDR3nt: TGTGCCAGCAGTGAATCGGGAAACCTGGTCGGTACAGATACGCAGTATTTT